The 26 T cell receptor beta chains presented below share a single source sample, sequenced in a study of T-cell reconstitution after alpha-beta-depleted transplantation in children. Unique molecular identifiers were built into the TCRbeta library. TCRdb analysed the PCR reads with MiXCR anew, one entry per CDR3 protein. The sample comprises some 520,000 distinct CDR3 sequences, around a third of which are singletons, and 2% to 3% rests with the top ten. This specimen consisted of PBMCs from the stem cell graft donor, obtained from the stem cell graft. Receptors were obtained from a human donor who donated a stem cell graft to a child with aplastic anemia.

Many counts were recorded for this clonotype. The V and J genes are TRBV14 and TRBJ1-1; D is ambiguous. The CDR3 spans 12 residues. Germline CDR1 reads SGHDN; CDR2 reads FVKESK. Trimming cost V 3 bases and J 4 bases, with 6 bases left between them. CDR3 loop: CASSQGFTEAFF. The CDR3 DNA follows: TGTGCCAGCAGCCAGGGGTTCACTGAAGCTTTCTTT.

In its sample, this clonotype was seen many times. The chain carries TRBV20-1 and TRBJ2-3, with 11 bases fitting TRBD2. Per germline, CDR1 DFQATT and CDR2 SNEGSKA (reference sequence). The CDR3 has 16 amino acids. The V gene end was trimmed by 1 base and the J gene end by 6 bases; junction bases not matched to a gene: 9. The CDR3 coding sequence is TGCAGTGCTAGAGGTAGCGGGAGGGCCGGTTTCGATACGCAGTATTTT. Its translation: CSARGSGRAGFDTQYF.

The CDR3 reads CASSKAGVITGADQETQYF. The CDR3 DNA reads as TGTGCCAGCAGCAAAGCTGGGGTGATAACAGGGGCCGACCAAGAGACCCAGTACTTC. The rearrangement uses TRBV21-1 and TRBJ2-5; the D call in the table, TRBD1, was not verified against the DNA. TRBV21-1 is noted as a pseudogene. The length of the CDR3 is 19 residues.

V usage is TRBV5-5 and J usage is TRBJ2-7; 13 bases are shared with TRBD2. The CDR3 contains 16 residues. Germline CDR1 reads SGHKS; CDR2 reads YYEKEE (reference sequence). V trimming: 2 bases; J trimming: 1 base; junction bases outside the gene matches: 3. The CDR3 DNA sequence: TGTGCCAGCAGCTTTACTAGCGGGAGGGCTTCCTACGAGCAGTACGTC. It codes for CASSFTSGRASYEQYV.

There are a few counts of this clonotype. V and J are TRBV29-1 and TRBJ1-2; no clear D. CDR3 length: 15 amino acids. Germline V gives CDR1 SQVTM, CDR2 ANQGSEA. V lost 0 bases, J lost 4 bases, and 15 bases lay in between. The CDR3 DNA reads TGCAGCGTTGAAGATTCTCTGGGTCTCACCTATGGCTACACCTTC. Translating gives CSVEDSLGLTYGYTF.

The sample holds a few counts of this clonotype. V usage is TRBV7-8 and J usage is TRBJ1-1; maybe TRBD1 (6 bases). The germline V gene encodes CDR1 SGHVS and CDR2 FQNEAQ. The V end was cut by 1 base, the J end by 6 bases, with 9 bases between. This CDR3 contains 13 residues. CDR3 protein: CASSLDRAAEAFF. CDR3 nucleotides: TGTGCCAGCAGCTTAGACAGGGCGGCTGAAGCTTTCTTT. Filled out from reference TRBV7-8 and TRBJ1-1, the complete variable domain reads GAGVSQSPRYKVAKRGQDVALRCDPISGHVSLFWYQQALGQGPEFLTYFQNEAQLDKSGLPSDRFFAERPEGSVSTLKIQRTQQEDSAVYLCASSLDRAAEAFFGQGTRLTVV.

This clonotype was seen repeatedly, ten times or more. V is TRBV27 and J is TRBJ2-7; D not certain. Trimming left V 7 bases short and J 0 bases short, with 10 bases between. CDR1 and CDR2 from the germline V gene are MNHEY and SMNVEV (reference sequence). The CDR3 length is 13 residues. CDR3 sequence: CASMSADSYEQYV. The CDR3 bases are TGTGCCAGCATGTCGGCGGACTCCTACGAGCAGTACGTC.

This clonotype was counted a few times. The chain couples TRBV2 to TRBJ2-7; D is unresolved. Trimming shortened V by 8 bases and J by 6 bases, and 11 bases separated the two germline ends. Germline V lookup: CDR1 SNHLY, CDR2 FYNNEI. The CDR3 runs to 11 residues. The CDR3 loop is CASSLWSEQYV. CDR3 DNA sequence: TGTGCCAGCTCCCTTTGGAGCGAGCAGTACGTC.

The chain has TRBV9 and TRBJ2-1, with 9 bases that match TRBD1. Germline V gene lookup returns CDR1 SGDLS and CDR2 YYNGEE. This CDR3 is built from 15 residues. V trimming: 2 bases; J trimming: 5 bases; junction bases outside the gene matches: 5. The CDR3 loop reads CASSVGDRANNEQFF. For the CDR3, the DNA is TGTGCCAGCAGCGTTGGGGACAGGGCCAACAATGAGCAGTTCTTC.

The chain employs TRBV7-8 and TRBJ1-3; TRBD1 might be the D (6 bases). Per the germline V gene, CDR1 is SGHVS and CDR2 is FQNEAQ. V lost 1 base to trimming and J lost 0 bases, with 7 bases between them. This CDR3 is built from 15 residues. CDR3 in amino acids: CASSLGDNSGNTIYF. The CDR3 nucleotides read TGTGCCAGCAGCTTAGGGGACAACTCTGGAAACACCATATATTTT.

The V gene is TRBV20-1, the J gene TRBJ2-3; tentatively, D is TRBD1 (6 bases). Germline assignment: CDR1 DFQATT and CDR2 SNEGSKA (reference sequence). Trimming took off 3 bases at V and 1 base at J, with 14 bases between the two ends. CDR3 size: 15 residues. For the CDR3, the DNA is TGCAGTGCTAGGGGGGCTAGGGGTCGCACAGATACGCAGTATTTT. Translating it yields CSARGARGRTDTQYF.

This sequence joins TRBV6-5 and TRBJ1-1, with D perhaps matching TRBD1 (5 bases). The CDR3 totals 15 residues. Between the trimmed V and J ends, which lost 7 bases and 0 bases, there was a span of 15 bases. Germline assignment: CDR1 MNHEY and CDR2 SVGAGI. CDR3 in amino acids: CASIIRGGMNTEAFF. The CDR3 bases are TGTGCCAGCATTATACGGGGGGGAATGAACACTGAAGCTTTCTTT.

This clonotype came up a few times. This chain joins TRBV6-4 and TRBJ2-1; tentatively, D is TRBD1 (6 bases). The CDR3 consists of 15 residues. Germline V lookup: CDR1 MRHNA, CDR2 SNTAGT. V was clipped by 3 bases and J by 10 bases, with 19 bases between them. CDR3 in DNA: TGTGCCAGCAGTGAGGCTCCTCGGGTGAGGGGGGAGCAGTTCTTC. It codes for CASSEAPRVRGEQFF.

This chain connects TRBV6-1 to TRBJ2-1; maybe TRBD2 (5 bases). Germline V lookup: CDR1 MNHNS, CDR2 SASEGT. The CDR3 spans 14 residues. Trimming left V 6 bases short and J 4 bases short, with 13 bases between. DNA of the CDR3: TGTGCCAGCAGCCCTGACTACGTTTACAATGAGCAGTTCTTC. This sequence encodes CASSPDYVYNEQFF.

The sample holds a few counts of this clonotype. The rearrangement links TRBV28 to TRBJ2-3; weak D call: TRBD1 (5 bases). There are 16 residues in the CDR3. CDR1 and CDR2 from the germline V gene are MDHEN and SYDVKM. V was clipped by 1 base and J by 5 bases, with 16 bases between them. CDR3 sequence reads: CASSLLAGREGDTQYF. CDR3 DNA sequence: TGTGCCAGCAGTTTATTAGCAGGCAGGGAAGGAGATACGCAGTATTTT. The full variable domain, with the rest looked up from reference TRBV28 and TRBJ2-3, is DVKVTQSSRYLVKRTGEKVFLECVQDMDHENMFWYRQDPGLGLRLIYFSYDVKMKEKGDIPEGYSVSREKKERFSLILESASTNQTSMYLCASSLLAGREGDTQYFGPGTRLTVL.

The rearrangement links TRBV5-1 to TRBJ2-1; TRBD2 agrees at 7 bases. The germline gives CDR1 SGHRS, CDR2 YFSETQ. After removal of 2 bases from V and 2 bases from J, the junction contained 4 bases not matched to a gene. The CDR3 has 15 amino acids. In DNA, the CDR3 is TGCGCCAGCAGCTTCGCTAGCGGACCCTACAATGAGCAGTTCTTC. Amino acids: CASSFASGPYNEQFF.

This clonotype was seen more than once but under ten times. This rearrangement joins TRBV20-1 to TRBJ1-6, with 7 positions matching TRBD1. The CDR3 is 15 residues long. CDR1 is DFQATT, CDR2 SNEGSKA, per germline (reference sequence). J gave up 7 bases and V 5 bases, and 11 bases lay outside the gene matches. The CDR3 loop is CSAPPRQGQNSPLHF. The CDR3 DNA reads as TGCAGTGCTCCACCGAGACAGGGCCAAAATTCACCCCTCCACTTT.

This clonotype appeared a few times. The chain joins TRBV6-5 to TRBJ1-4; 7 positions agree with TRBD1. The germline gives CDR1 MNHEY, CDR2 SVGAGI. There are 14 residues in the CDR3. J lost 6 bases, V lost 5 bases, and 6 bases had no gene match. CDR3 amino acids: CASSNRGGDEKLFF. CDR3 DNA sequence: TGTGCCAGCAGTAACAGGGGCGGCGATGAAAAACTGTTTTTT.

Only a few counts were recorded for this clonotype. This sequence joins TRBV27 and TRBJ2-1; unclear D gene. This CDR3 has 16 residues. CDR1 and CDR2 (germline): MNHEY, SMNVEV (reference sequence). Trimming took off 8 bases at V and 9 bases at J, with 26 bases between the two ends. As DNA, the CDR3 is TGTGCCAGCGTCTCTTTTTTGAGCCCCCTGGTCAGTGAGCAGTTCTTC. Translation: CASVSFLSPLVSEQFF.

V usage is TRBV30 and J usage is TRBJ2-1, with 13 positions matching TRBD2. Germline CDR1 reads GTSNPN; CDR2 reads SVGIG (reference sequence). The CDR3 runs to 17 residues. Germline trimming cut 4 bases from V and 6 bases from J; bases unmatched to any gene: 12. CDR3 DNA sequence: TGTGCCTGGACTACCGGGACTAGCGGGGCCTGGGGCAATGAGCAGTTCTTC. It codes for CAWTTGTSGAWGNEQFF.

This clonotype was seen a few times. As DNA, the CDR3 is TGTGCCAGCAGCTTATCGCACAGAGGGCATGAAGCTTTCTTT. This sequence encodes CASSLSHRGHEAFF. This sequence joins TRBV7-2 and TRBJ1-1; D gene uncertain. Trimming took off 2 bases at V and 7 bases at J, with 14 bases between the two ends. This CDR3 is built from 14 residues. Germline CDR1 and CDR2: SGHTA and FQGNSA.

This clonotype has only a few counts. The rearrangement links TRBV29-1 to TRBJ2-6; a possible D gene is TRBD1 (6 bases). This CDR3 has 18 residues. The V end was cut by 0 bases, the J end by 0 bases, with 15 bases between. The germline CDR1 and CDR2 sequences are SQVTM and ANQGSEA. The DNA of the CDR3 is TGCAGCGTTGAAGATTACCAGGGGTCGGACTCTGGGGCCAACGTCCTGACTTTC. Translating gives CSVEDYQGSDSGANVLTF.

This clonotype was counted only a few times. The gene calls are TRBV20-1 and TRBJ2-7; either TRBD1 or TRBD2 may fit D (5 bases each). CDR3 length equals 13 residues. Germline V CDR1 and CDR2: DFQATT, SNEGSKA (reference sequence). V was pared by 6 bases and J by 1 base, with 13 bases between. Here the CDR3 DNA reads TGCAGTGCCGCCCGGGACGGATCCTACGAGCAGTACGTC. This codes for CSAARDGSYEQYV.

The rearrangement joins TRBV7-9 to TRBJ1-1, with D tentatively TRBD1 (5 bases). Trimming removed 0 bases at V and 4 bases at J, with 9 bases between. This CDR3 region has 14 residues. The germline gives CDR1 SEHNR, CDR2 FQNEAQ (reference sequence). CDR3 loop: CASSLATGGTEAFF. CDR3 coding DNA: TGTGCCAGCAGCTTAGCGACGGGGGGCACTGAAGCTTTCTTT.

The chain links TRBV6-1 to TRBJ2-2, with D possibly called TRBD1 or TRBD2 (6 bases each). Trimming took 10 bases from V and 3 from J, leaving 15 bases between them. The CDR3 runs 14 residues. CDR1 is MNHNS, CDR2 SASEGT, per germline. The DNA for the CDR3 is TGTGCCACTAGGAGGGGGGACTACACCGGGGAGCTGTTTTTT. Translated: CATRRGDYTGELFF.

The chain is built from TRBV7-2 and TRBJ1-5; TRBD1 agrees at 8 bases. Germline V gene lookup returns CDR1 SGHTA and CDR2 FQGNSA. The CDR3 length is 12 residues. V gave up 2 bases and J gave up 9 bases; unmatched junction bases: 0. The CDR3 protein is CASSLQGAPQHF. The CDR3 DNA follows: TGTGCCAGCAGCTTACAGGGGGCGCCCCAGCATTTT.